These T cell receptor beta chains were read from a single sample in a study of vaccination effects on CD4 cells after COVID-19. TCRdb keeps only in-frame clones here, not all; method: immunoSEQ multiplex PCR. The sample includes about 45,000 clones, 72% of them seen just once. The antigens for these receptors are not known. The material was CD4+ T cells from PBMCs cultured without peptide, obtained after COVID-19 vaccination. These receptors were obtained from a human donor who received a COVID-19 vaccine. Each CDR3 is given with its conserved first and last residue. The D gene is left open where the match is weak. Where a row states a size, it is once, few, many or the class of an expanded clone; other rows omit it.

CASSLGGGLKSGANVLTF | TGCGCCAGCAGCCTTGGGGGGGGGTTAAAATCTGGGGCCAACGTCCTGACTTTC | 18 | TRBJ2-6 | - | TRBV5-1 | TRBD2
CASSLGVSGPYEQYF | TGTGCCAGCAGCTTAGGAGTCTCGGGACCCTACGAGCAGTACTTC | 15 | TRBJ2-7 | - | TRBV7-8 | -
CASSVGQGFQPQHF | TGTGCCAGCAGCGTTGGGCAGGGGTTTCAGCCCCAGCATTTT | 14 | TRBJ1-5 | once | TRBV9 | -
CASSQPRLAGGPRGTGELFF | TGCGCCAGCAGCCAGCCGCGGCTAGCGGGAGGGCCTAGAGGCACCGGGGAGCTGTTTTTT | 20 | TRBJ2-2 | - | TRBV4-1 | TRBD2
CASSPGPPGSAGTGELFF | TGTGCCAGCAGCCCTGGGCCCCCGGGGTCGGCGGGCACCGGGGAGCTGTTTTTT | 18 | TRBJ2-2 | - | TRBV11-2 | -
CASSVGYSNQPQHF | TGTGCCAGCAGCGTGGGGTATTCTAATCAGCCCCAGCATTTT | 14 | TRBJ1-5 | few | TRBV9 | -
CASSPFLDTQYF | TGTGCCAGCTCACCGTTCTTAGATACGCAGTATTTT | 12 | TRBJ2-3 | - | TRBV18 | -
CASSLGGGYGTDTQYF | TGCGCCAGCAGCTTGGGTGGGGGGTACGGCACAGATACGCAGTATTTT | 16 | TRBJ2-3 | - | TRBV5-1 | -
CASSFGGRGEAFF | TGTGCCAGCAGTTTCGGGGGAAGGGGTGAAGCTTTCTTT | 13 | TRBJ1-1 | - | TRBV12-3/TRBV12-4 | -
CASSLLAGDDEQYF | TGTGCCAGCAGCTTGCTAGCGGGAGACGACGAGCAGTACTTC | 14 | TRBJ2-7 | many | TRBV7-9 | TRBD2
CASSLGLAIDEQYF | TGTGCCAGCAGCTTGGGACTAGCTATAGACGAGCAGTACTTC | 14 | TRBJ2-7 | - | TRBV5-4 | TRBD2
CASSVDPGAANYGYTF | TGTGCCAGCAGCGTAGACCCAGGGGCAGCTAACTATGGCTACACCTTC | 16 | TRBJ1-2 | few | TRBV9 | -
CATTRDRGFTEAFF | TGTGCCACCACGAGAGACAGGGGGTTCACTGAAGCTTTCTTT | 14 | TRBJ1-1 | - | TRBV6-5 | TRBD1
CASRTGVMNTEAFF | TGCGCCAGCAGGACAGGAGTCATGAACACTGAAGCTTTCTTT | 14 | TRBJ1-1 | few | TRBV5-1 | -
CASSYRGANYGYTF | TGTGCCAGCAGTTACAGGGGCGCTAACTATGGCTACACCTTC | 14 | TRBJ1-2 | - | TRBV3-1/TRBV3-2 | TRBD1
CASSLRSGASTDTQYF | TGCGCCAGCAGCTTGAGGTCCGGGGCGAGCACAGATACGCAGTATTTT | 16 | TRBJ2-3 | - | TRBV5-1 | -
CASSLNVGGGAGEQFF | TGTGCCAGCAGTTTGAACGTCGGCGGGGGGGCCGGTGAGCAGTTCTTC | 16 | TRBJ2-1 | - | TRBV6-5 | TRBD2
CASSQIRGNEQFF | TGCGCCAGCTCCCAGATTCGCGGGAATGAGCAGTTCTTC | 13 | TRBJ2-1 | - | TRBV10-1 | -
CASGLGRQSEQFF | TGTGCTAGTGGTTTGGGGCGACAGAGTGAGCAGTTCTTC | 13 | TRBJ2-1 | - | TRBV12-5 | -
CASSRALFGRSTDTQYF | TGTGCCAGTAGTCGCGCGTTGTTTGGCAGAAGCACAGATACGCAGTATTTT | 17 | TRBJ2-3 | - | TRBV19 | -
CASSLGGPEDTQYF | TGCGCCAGCAGCTTGGGGGGACCAGAAGATACGCAGTATTTT | 14 | TRBJ2-3 | - | TRBV5-1 | -
CASAFPRAGELFF | TGTGCTAGTGCCTTCCCCCGAGCCGGGGAGCTGTTTTTT | 13 | TRBJ2-2 | - | TRBV12-5 | -
CASSLAELAREQYF | TGCGCCAGCAGCTTGGCCGAATTAGCGCGGGAGCAGTACTTC | 14 | TRBJ2-7 | once | TRBV5-1 | -
CASSKIQREGVEGEQYF | TGTGCCAGCAGCAAGATACAGCGGGAGGGGGTCGAAGGCGAGCAGTACTTC | 17 | TRBJ2-7 | - | TRBV21-1 | -
CASSDRQDRPEKLFF | TGTGCCAGCAGCGATAGACAGGATCGTCCGGAAAAACTGTTTTTT | 15 | TRBJ1-4 | - | TRBV6-5 | -
CASSPDRNVEQFF | TGTGCCAGCTCACCGGACAGGAACGTTGAGCAGTTCTTC | 13 | TRBJ2-1 | few | TRBV18 | TRBD1
CASSYTSGSEQYF | TGTGCCAGCAGCTATACTAGCGGGAGCGAGCAGTACTTC | 13 | TRBJ2-7 | - | TRBV7-2 | TRBD2
CASSQDGRVGNIQYF | TGTGCCAGCAGCCAAGATGGCAGGGTGGGGAACATTCAGTACTTC | 15 | TRBJ2-4 | - | TRBV4-2 | -
CASRPTPGRRRYNSPLHF | TGTGCAAGTCGTCCCACCCCGGGCCGGAGGCGTTATAATTCACCCCTCCACTTT | 18 | TRBJ1-6 | once | TRBV12-2 | -
CASSRDGAYEQYF | TGTGCCAGTAGTCGGGACGGAGCCTACGAGCAGTACTTC | 13 | TRBJ2-7 | - | TRBV19 | -
CASSNTDTQYF | TGCGCCAGCAGCAACACAGATACGCAGTATTTT | 11 | TRBJ2-3 | - | TRBV5-1 | -
CAISEEVEETQYF | TGTGCCATCAGTGAGGAAGTGGAAGAGACCCAGTACTTC | 13 | TRBJ2-5 | - | TRBV10-3 | -
CASSLAEGRGSGNTIYF | TGCGCCAGCAGCTTGGCTGAGGGCAGGGGCTCTGGAAACACCATATATTTT | 17 | TRBJ1-3 | - | TRBV5-1 | -
CASRDRKNTDTQYF | TGTGCCAGCCGGGACCGAAAAAACACAGATACGCAGTATTTT | 14 | TRBJ2-3 | - | TRBV2 | -
CAISEGAGSSANYGYTF | TGTGCCATCAGTGAGGGGGCAGGTTCTTCAGCTAACTATGGCTACACCTTC | 17 | TRBJ1-2 | - | TRBV10-3 | -
CASSKLGLAAYNEQFF | TGTGCCAGCAGCAAACTGGGACTAGCGGCGTACAATGAGCAGTTCTTC | 16 | TRBJ2-1 | - | TRBV11-2 | TRBD2
CASSLALSGITEAFF | TGTGCCAGCAGCTTAGCGCTATCGGGGATCACTGAAGCTTTCTTT | 15 | TRBJ1-1 | - | TRBV7-9 | -
CASSPDRGSGDTQYF | TGTGCCAGCAGCCCGGACAGGGGTAGTGGAGATACGCAGTATTTT | 15 | TRBJ2-3 | - | TRBV5-4 | TRBD1
CASGSDPNEQYF | TGCGCCAGCGGGTCCGATCCCAACGAGCAGTACTTC | 12 | TRBJ2-7 | - | TRBV10-2 | -
CASSLRRQPQHF | TGTGCCAGCAGCTTACGGCGTCAGCCCCAGCATTTT | 12 | TRBJ1-5 | - | TRBV7-8 | -
CATRARGGNTEAFF | TGCGCCACCCGGGCTCGGGGGGGGAACACTGAAGCTTTCTTT | 14 | TRBJ1-1 | - | TRBV5-1 | -
CASRAGTAGNTIYF | TGTGCCAGCAGAGCCGGGACAGCTGGAAACACCATATATTTT | 14 | TRBJ1-3 | few | TRBV6-5 | TRBD1
CASSQDPGPSSYGYTF | TGCGCCAGCAGCCAAGATCCGGGTCCATCTTCCTATGGCTACACCTTC | 16 | TRBJ1-2 | few | TRBV4-1 | -
CASSVEQGTEAFF | TGTGCCAGCAGCGTAGAACAGGGGACTGAAGCTTTCTTT | 13 | TRBJ1-1 | once | TRBV9 | TRBD1
CASRRDRVNTEAFF | TGCGCCAGCAGACGCGACAGGGTCAACACTGAAGCTTTCTTT | 14 | TRBJ1-1 | - | TRBV10-1 | TRBD1
CASSERRFSGNTIYF | TGCGCCAGCAGTGAGAGACGGTTCTCTGGAAACACCATATATTTT | 15 | TRBJ1-3 | few | TRBV10-1 | -
CASRWGQTNYGYTF | TGCGCCAGCAGATGGGGACAGACTAACTATGGCTACACCTTC | 14 | TRBJ1-2 | - | TRBV5-1 | TRBD1
CASSADRHQPQHF | TGTGCCAGCAGTGCGGACAGGCATCAGCCCCAGCATTTT | 13 | TRBJ1-5 | - | TRBV12-3/TRBV12-4 | TRBD1
CASSENQGRNSPLHF | TGTGCCAGCAGTGAAAATCAGGGGCGCAATTCACCCCTCCACTTT | 15 | TRBJ1-6 | - | TRBV6-1 | -
CASSLESYRYTF | TGTGCCAGCAGTTTAGAATCGTACCGCTACACCTTC | 12 | TRBJ1-2 | once | TRBV12-3/TRBV12-4 | -
CASRGSAADTGELFF | TGTGCCAGCAGGGGGTCGGCAGCGGACACCGGGGAGCTGTTTTTT | 15 | TRBJ2-2 | - | TRBV11-1 | -
CASSLQGTGANVLTF | TGTGCCAGCAGTTTACAGGGCACTGGGGCCAACGTCCTGACTTTC | 15 | TRBJ2-6 | few | TRBV6-5 | -
CAAPPTDRFNQPQHF | TGTGCCGCGCCACCTACGGACAGGTTCAATCAGCCCCAGCATTTT | 15 | TRBJ1-5 | - | TRBV24-1 | TRBD1
CASSQLGTKNIQYF | TGTGCCAGCAGCCAATTGGGAACGAAAAACATTCAGTACTTC | 14 | TRBJ2-4 | - | TRBV3-1/TRBV3-2 | -
CATGGRGYGYTF | TGTGCCACCGGGGGGCGAGGCTATGGCTACACCTTC | 12 | TRBJ1-2 | - | TRBV28 | -
CASSLEGRATNIQYF | TGCGCCAGCAGCTTGGAGGGCAGGGCGACAAACATTCAGTACTTC | 15 | TRBJ2-4 | - | TRBV5-1 | -
CASTQGATTEAFF | TGTGCCAGCACACAGGGGGCGACCACTGAAGCTTTCTTT | 13 | TRBJ1-1 | - | TRBV13 | TRBD1